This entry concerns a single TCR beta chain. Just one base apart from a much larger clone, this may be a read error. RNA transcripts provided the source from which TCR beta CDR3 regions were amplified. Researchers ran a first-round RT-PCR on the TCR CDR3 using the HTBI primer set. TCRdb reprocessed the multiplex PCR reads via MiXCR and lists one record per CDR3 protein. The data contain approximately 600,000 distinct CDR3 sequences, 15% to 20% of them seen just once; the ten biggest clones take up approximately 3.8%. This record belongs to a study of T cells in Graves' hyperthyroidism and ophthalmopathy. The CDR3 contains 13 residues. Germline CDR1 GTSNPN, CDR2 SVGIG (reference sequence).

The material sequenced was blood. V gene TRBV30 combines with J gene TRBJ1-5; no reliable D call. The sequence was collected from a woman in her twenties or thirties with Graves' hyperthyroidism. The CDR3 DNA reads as TGTCCCTGGAGTAACGAAACCAATCAGCCCCAGCATTTT. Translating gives CPWSNETNQPQHF.